These T cell receptor beta chains were read from a single sample in a study of cytomegalovirus exposure and HLA in healthy donors. TCRdb's copy holds only in-frame clones and misses some; the assay was immunoSEQ multiplex PCR. Here the sample spans approximately 150,000 clones, 75% to 85% being singletons. Sequencing was done on a sample of PBMCs. The receptors originated from a woman under 30 in good health and CMV-seropositive. CDR3s include the opening cysteine and the closing phenylalanine or tryptophan. The order of the fields is clone size, V gene, D gene, J gene, CDR3 protein, CDR3 DNA. A D gene is named only where the DNA matches it firmly. Size tells how often a clone was seen (once, few, many) or the class of an expanded clone, and some rows leave it out.

-	TRBV28	TRBD1	TRBJ1-6	CASSAPGQNSPLHF	TGTGCCAGCAGTGCGCCGGGACAGAATTCACCCCTCCACTTT
-	TRBV4-1	TRBD1	TRBJ2-1	CASSQGQGDLYNEQFF	TGCGCCAGCAGCCAAGGACAGGGCGACCTTTACAATGAGCAGTTCTTC
-	TRBV30	-	TRBJ2-5	CAWSVGGASETQYF	TGTGCCTGGAGTGTAGGAGGGGCGTCAGAGACCCAGTACTTC
-	TRBV4-1	-	TRBJ2-2	CASSRTGELFF	TGCGCCAGCAGCCGTACTGGGGAGCTGTTTTTT
-	TRBV5-6	TRBD2	TRBJ2-5	CASSLALGLDQETQYF	TGTGCCAGCAGCTTGGCCTTGGGACTAGACCAAGAGACCCAGTACTTC
-	TRBV5-1	-	TRBJ2-5	CASSSDSRLRGGETQYF	TGCGCCAGCAGCTCTGACTCTAGGCTACGGGGTGGGGAGACCCAGTACTTC
few	TRBV7-6	-	TRBJ1-6	CASSLSAPGDSPLHF	TGTGCCAGCAGCTTATCGGCCCCGGGGGATTCACCCCTCCACTTT
-	TRBV15	-	TRBJ2-1	CATSREGVGDEQFF	TGTGCCACCAGCAGAGAAGGAGTCGGAGATGAGCAGTTCTTC
-	TRBV5-1	-	TRBJ1-6	CASSSGDGDSPLHF	TGCGCCAGCAGCTCTGGTGACGGAGATTCACCCCTCCACTTT
-	TRBV7-9	TRBD1	TRBJ2-7	CASSRDRGWYEQYF	TGTGCCAGCAGTAGGGACAGGGGCTGGTACGAGCAGTACTTC
-	TRBV14	-	TRBJ1-2	CASSPTSGRLKNYGYTF	TGTGCCAGCAGCCCCACTTCGGGGAGACTGAAAAACTATGGCTACACCTTC
-	TRBV9	-	TRBJ1-3	CASSVAGVRSGNTIYF	TGTGCCAGCAGCGTAGCCGGGGTTCGCTCTGGAAACACCATATATTTT
-	TRBV27	-	TRBJ1-2	CASSLSAAGGYGYTF	TGTGCCAGCAGTTTGTCGGCGGCCGGGGGTTATGGCTACACCTTC
-	TRBV18	-	TRBJ1-2	CASSSQGTAGYTF	TGTGCCAGCTCCTCGCAGGGTACAGCTGGCTACACCTTC
-	TRBV28	TRBD1	TRBJ2-7	CASSPSTGARSYEQYF	TGTGCCAGCAGTCCGTCGACAGGGGCCAGATCCTACGAGCAGTACTTC
-	TRBV7-9	-	TRBJ2-1	CASKTGSSYNEQFF	TGTGCCAGCAAAACAGGTTCCTCCTACAATGAGCAGTTCTTC
few	TRBV10-3	TRBD2	TRBJ2-7	CAIRGPAGPYEQYF	TGTGCCATCAGGGGGCCAGCGGGGCCCTACGAGCAGTACTTC
-	TRBV5-1	-	TRBJ2-7	CASKSEVHSTEQYF	TGCGCCAGCAAATCCGAGGTCCATTCTACCGAGCAGTACTTC
-	TRBV2	-	TRBJ1-6	CASSEVQGSPLHF	TGTGCCAGCAGTGAGGTTCAGGGTTCACCCCTCCACTTT
-	TRBV23-1	-	TRBJ2-5	CASSQSAGFLETQYF	TGCGCCAGCAGTCAATCGGCAGGGTTTTTAGAGACCCAGTACTTC
-	TRBV6-5	TRBD1	TRBJ1-5	CASRPGQLNQPQHF	TGTGCCAGCAGACCGGGACAGTTAAATCAGCCCCAGCATTTT
-	TRBV12-5	TRBD1	TRBJ2-2	CASGSGQFEELFF	TGTGCTAGTGGTTCGGGACAGTTCGAGGAGCTGTTTTTT
-	TRBV11-3	-	TRBJ1-2	CASSLDREVDYGYTF	TGTGCCAGCAGCTTAGATCGGGAAGTTGACTATGGCTACACCTTC
-	TRBV13	-	TRBJ2-3	CASSLEGGDTQYF	TGTGCCAGCAGCTTAGAAGGGGGAGATACGCAGTATTTT
-	TRBV7-2	TRBD2	TRBJ2-3	CASRTRGTGTSGVDTQYF	TGTGCCAGCAGGACCAGAGGGACCGGGACTAGCGGGGTAGATACGCAGTATTTT
-	TRBV6-5	-	TRBJ1-1	CASSPRGNTEAFF	TGTGCCAGCAGTCCCAGGGGGAACACTGAAGCTTTCTTT
few	TRBV6-1	TRBD1	TRBJ1-1	CASSEFRDRGRGHRKNF	TGTGCCAGCAGTGAATTTCGGGACAGGGGGCGAGGGCACCGTAAGAATTTT
-	TRBV29-1	TRBD1	TRBJ1-2	CSVEYGRGLDGYTF	TGCAGCGTTGAGTACGGCAGGGGGCTCGATGGCTACACCTTC
-	TRBV6-5	-	TRBJ2-3	CASSYLRGTDTQYF	TGTGCCAGCAGTTACCTTCGGGGCACAGATACGCAGTATTTT
-	TRBV5-1	TRBD1	TRBJ2-7	CASSRQDRLYEQYF	TGCGCCAGCAGCCGACAGGACAGGCTCTACGAGCAGTACTTC
few	TRBV6-6	-	TRBJ2-7	CASSYLPTDWGQYF	TGTGCCAGCAGTTACTTACCGACAGACTGGGGGCAGTACTTC
-	TRBV5-1	TRBD2	TRBJ2-5	CASRQDWGGQETQYF	TGCGCCAGCAGGCAGGACTGGGGGGGGCAAGAGACCCAGTACTTC
-	TRBV27	-	TRBJ2-7	CATNLEGQATYEQYF	TGTGCCACTAACCTGGAGGGGCAGGCCACCTACGAGCAGTACTTC
-	TRBV18	-	TRBJ1-2	CASSPEPSDGYTF	TGTGCCAGCTCACCGGAGCCCTCAGACGGCTACACCTTC
few	TRBV14	-	TRBJ1-3	CASSPHHRRDSGNTIYF	TGTGCCAGCAGCCCTCATCACAGGCGAGACTCTGGAAACACCATATATTTT
-	TRBV4-2	TRBD1	TRBJ1-4	CASSQKEGALATNEKLFF	TGTGCCAGCAGCCAAAAAGAGGGGGCTCTTGCAACTAATGAAAAACTGTTTTTT
-	TRBV7-6	-	TRBJ1-1	CASSLWGAGNTEAFF	TGTGCCAGCAGCTTATGGGGCGCAGGAAACACTGAAGCTTTCTTT
-	TRBV4-1	TRBD1	TRBJ1-1	CASSQEAGGFPEAFF	TGCGCCAGCAGCCAAGAGGCAGGGGGTTTTCCTGAAGCTTTCTTT
-	TRBV5-1	-	TRBJ2-6	CASSILVSGANVLTF	TGCGCCAGCAGCATATTAGTCTCTGGGGCCAACGTCCTGACTTTC
-	TRBV2	-	TRBJ2-7	CASMEGLSYEQYF	TGTGCCAGCATGGAGGGTCTATCCTACGAGCAGTACTTC
-	TRBV19	TRBD1	TRBJ1-6	CASSTGTDNSPLHF	TGTGCCAGTAGCACCGGGACAGATAATTCACCCCTCCACTTT
-	TRBV15	TRBD1	TRBJ1-1	CATSRAYRGEAFF	TGTGCCACCAGCAGAGCCTACAGGGGTGAAGCTTTCTTT
-	TRBV29-1	-	TRBJ1-2	CSVEASGRLANYGYTF	TGCAGCGTTGAAGCTTCCGGCAGACTAGCTAACTATGGCTACACCTTC
-	TRBV28	-	TRBJ1-4	CASTFFLGATNEKLFF	TGTGCCAGCACCTTCTTTCTAGGTGCAACTAATGAAAAACTGTTTTTT
-	TRBV7-9	-	TRBJ1-1	CASSLAGLSEAFF	TGTGCCAGCAGCCTGGCGGGACTCTCTGAAGCTTTCTTT